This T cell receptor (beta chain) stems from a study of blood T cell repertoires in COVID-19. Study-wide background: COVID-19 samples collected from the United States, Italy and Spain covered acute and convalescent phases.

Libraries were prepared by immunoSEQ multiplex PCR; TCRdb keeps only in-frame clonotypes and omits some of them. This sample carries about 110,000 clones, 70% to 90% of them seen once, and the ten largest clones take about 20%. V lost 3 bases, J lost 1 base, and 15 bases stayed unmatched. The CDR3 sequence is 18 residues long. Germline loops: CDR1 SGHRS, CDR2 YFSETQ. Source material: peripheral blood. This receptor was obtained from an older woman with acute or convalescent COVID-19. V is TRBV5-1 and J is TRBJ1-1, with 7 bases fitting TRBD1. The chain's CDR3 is CASSSWRQGASGNTEAFF. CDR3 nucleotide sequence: TGCGCCAGCAGCTCTTGGAGACAGGGCGCCTCGGGGAACACTGAAGCTTTCTTT.